The T cell receptor beta chain under discussion was sequenced for a study of shared clonotypes between healthy human individuals. Overall study findings and caveats: Limitation of the genetic and exposure-history diversity represented came from the few donors. Estimated richness was generally greater in naive than memory subsets. Roughly 5% was the fraction of naive CD4 clonotypes found shared across a few donors. Lower generation probabilities were found for non-shared clonotypes than for those shared by all four donors.

Generated by immunoSEQ multiplex PCR, the TCRdb table keeps only in-frame clones and is missing some. The repertoire has about 680,000 clones, about 90% of them found once; the top ten carry 24%. Germline values: CDR1 PRHDT, CDR2 FYEKMQ (reference sequence). The CDR3 covers 14 residues. V was trimmed by 0 bases and J by 5 bases, leaving 10 bases between them. Note on this clone: The antigen is not known.

Naive CD8 isolation took CD45RO-negative cells positively selected for CCR7 and excluded terminally differentiated effector memory CD45RA+ cells. The sequence was collected from a man aged 25-40 years in good health. V is TRBV13 and J is TRBJ1-1; maybe TRBD1 (5 bases). Sequences were obtained from naive CD8+ T cells sorted from blood. The CDR3 DNA follows: TGTGCCAGCAGCTTAGGGGGGCCAGGGACTGAAGCTTTCTTT. It translates to CASSLGGPGTEAFF.